Sequencing of this T cell receptor (beta chain) was carried out in a study of blood T cell repertoires in COVID-19. Across the study: Samples taken during acute and convalescent COVID-19 were collected in the United States, Italy and Spain. In each case, the material was cDNA or gDNA derived from T cells, B-cell-depleted T cells, or PBMCs.

There are 18 residues in the CDR3. Trimming took 5 bases from V and 0 from J, leaving 17 bases between them. Germline V gene sequence: CDR1 MDHEN, CDR2 SYDVKM. Per the study methods: The assay estimated nucleated cells by amplifying reference gene primers. Method: immunoSEQ multiplex PCR; TCRdb's copy keeps in-frame clones and lacks some. Clonal size and the V and J genes are those of that table, whereas D and trimming came from the DNA. The sample consists of approximately 99,000 clones, about 83% of them appearing once. V and J are TRBV28 and TRBJ1-6; TRBD1 might be the D (6 bases). This sequence originates from a man between 65 and 80 years old with active or convalescent COVID-19. The source material was peripheral blood. The CDR3 reads CASSPSLYRASYNSPLHF. The CDR3 DNA is TGTGCCAGCAGTCCCAGCCTGTACAGGGCCTCCTATAATTCACCCCTCCACTTT.